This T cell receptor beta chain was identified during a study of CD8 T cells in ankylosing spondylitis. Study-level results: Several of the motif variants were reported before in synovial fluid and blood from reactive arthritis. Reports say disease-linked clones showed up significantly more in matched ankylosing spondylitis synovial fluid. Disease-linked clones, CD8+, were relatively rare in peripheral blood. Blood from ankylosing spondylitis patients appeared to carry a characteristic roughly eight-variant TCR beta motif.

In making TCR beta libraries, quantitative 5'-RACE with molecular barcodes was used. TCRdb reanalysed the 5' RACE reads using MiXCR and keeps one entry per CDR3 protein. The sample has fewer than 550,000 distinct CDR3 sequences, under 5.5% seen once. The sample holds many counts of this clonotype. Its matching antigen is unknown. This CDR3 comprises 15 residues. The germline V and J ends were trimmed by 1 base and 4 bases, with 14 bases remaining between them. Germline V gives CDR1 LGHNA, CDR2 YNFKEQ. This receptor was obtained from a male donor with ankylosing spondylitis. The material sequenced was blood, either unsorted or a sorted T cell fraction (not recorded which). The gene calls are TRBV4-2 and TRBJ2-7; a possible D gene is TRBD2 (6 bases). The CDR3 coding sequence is TGTGCCAGCAGCCAAGGCCCGGGAGTAGTATACGAGCAGTACTTC. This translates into CASSQGPGVVYEQYF.